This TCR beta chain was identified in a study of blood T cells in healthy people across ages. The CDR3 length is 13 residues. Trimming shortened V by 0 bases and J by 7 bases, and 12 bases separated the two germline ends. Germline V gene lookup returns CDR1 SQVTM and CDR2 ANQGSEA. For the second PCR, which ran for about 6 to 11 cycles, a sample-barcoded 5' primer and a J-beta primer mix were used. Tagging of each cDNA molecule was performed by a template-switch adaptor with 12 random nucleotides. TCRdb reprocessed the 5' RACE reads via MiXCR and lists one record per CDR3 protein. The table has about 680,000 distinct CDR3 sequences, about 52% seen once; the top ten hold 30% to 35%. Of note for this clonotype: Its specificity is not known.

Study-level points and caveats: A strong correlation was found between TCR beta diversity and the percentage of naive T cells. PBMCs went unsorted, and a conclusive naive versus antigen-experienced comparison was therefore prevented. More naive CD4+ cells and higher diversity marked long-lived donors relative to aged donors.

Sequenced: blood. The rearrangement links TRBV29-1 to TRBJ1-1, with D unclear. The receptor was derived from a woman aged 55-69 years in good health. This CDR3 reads CSVEDHERREAFF. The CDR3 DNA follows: TGCAGCGTTGAAGATCACGAACGCCGTGAAGCTTTCTTT.